This entry lists 9 T cell receptor beta chains sequenced from one sample in a study of CD8 T cells in ankylosing spondylitis. The antigens these receptors bind are not known. Study-wide points: Ankylosing spondylitis blood appeared to carry a characteristic TCR beta motif of eight or nine highly homologous variants.

TCRdb used MiXCR to reprocess the 5' RACE reads, holding one entry per CDR3 protein. The sample contains some 240,000 distinct CDR3 sequences, around 6.6% of which appear only once. Sequenced: blood, either unsorted or a sorted T cell fraction (not recorded which). The receptors come from a male donor with ankylosing spondylitis.

V gene TRBV18 combines with J gene TRBJ2-7; 10 nucleotides align to TRBD1. J gave up 6 bases and V 1 base, and 9 bases lay outside the gene matches. There are 16 residues in the CDR3. CDR1 is KGHSH, CDR2 LQKENI, per germline. The CDR3, as DNA: TGTGCCAGCTCACCACAACCGGGACAGGGGCTACCCGAGCAGTACTTC. Translating gives CASSPQPGQGLPEQYF.

About this clonotype: Being one base from a much bigger clone, this may be a read error. V is TRBV7-9 and J is TRBJ1-1; D is uncertain. The CDR3 loop spans 15 amino acids. Germline CDR1 and CDR2: SEHNR and FQNEAQ (reference sequence). Here the CDR3 DNA reads TGTGCCGGCAGCCCTTTGACACTTATGAACACTGAAGCTTTCTTT. Translated: CAGSPLTLMNTEAFF.

This clonotype showed up many times. The J gene is TRBJ2-1, the V gene TRBV27, with TRBD1 identical over 7 bases. Trimming at V came to 5 bases and at J to 1 base, leaving 2 bases not matched to a gene. The CDR3 totals 14 residues. Germline V lookup: CDR1 MNHEY, CDR2 SMNVEV (reference sequence). CDR3 in DNA: TGTGCCAGCAGTGGGACAGCTTCCTACAATGAGCAGTTCTTC. Protein sequence: CASSGTASYNEQFF.

The rearrangement uses TRBV2 and TRBJ2-7, with a weak D call TRBD1 (6 bases). The CDR3 consists of 16 residues. The germline gives CDR1 SNHLY, CDR2 FYNNEI. Trimming stripped 2 bases from V and 4 bases from J, with 18 bases between. The CDR3 here is CASSENPDSESYEQYF. CDR3 sequence (DNA): TGTGCCAGCAGTGAAAATCCGGACAGTGAGAGTTACGAGCAGTACTTC.

This clonotype was found many times. The genes are TRBV7-8 and TRBJ2-1; D unclear. CDR3 length: 12 amino acids. In germline, CDR1 is SGHVS, CDR2 FQNEAQ. Between the trimmed V and J ends, which lost 5 bases and 5 bases, there was a span of 7 bases. The CDR3 region has the DNA TGTGCCAGCAGCCCCCCCAACAATGAGCAGTTCTTC. Translated, it gives CASSPPNNEQFF. Filled out from reference TRBV7-8 and TRBJ2-1, the complete variable domain reads GAGVSQSPRYKVAKRGQDVALRCDPISGHVSLFWYQQALGQGPEFLTYFQNEAQLDKSGLPSDRFFAERPEGSVSTLKIQRTQQEDSAVYLCASSPPNNEQFFGPGTRLTVL.

Many counts were recorded for this clonotype. V is TRBV7-2 and J is TRBJ2-7; 9 bases map to TRBD1. V was pared by 1 base and J by 1 base, with 5 bases of the junction left unmatched. This CDR3 has 16 amino acids. Germline CDR1 is SGHTA and CDR2 is FQGNSA. This CDR3 is CASSLVGTGPSYEQYF. The CDR3 DNA follows: TGTGCCAGCAGCTTAGTTGGGACAGGGCCTTCCTACGAGCAGTACTTC.

V and J are TRBV4-3 and TRBJ2-5; 7 bases line up with TRBD1. The CDR3 length is 16 residues. V lost 3 bases to trimming and J lost 1 base; unmatched junction nucleotides: 8. Germline values: CDR1 LGHNA, CDR2 YSLEER. The CDR3 coding sequence is TGCGCCAGCAGCCAGGGATGGGGGACAGCCCAAGAGACCCAGTACTTC. Protein sequence: CASSQGWGTAQETQYF.

This clonotype was observed a few times. The chain carries TRBV7-9 and TRBJ2-1, with D possibly TRBD2 on 5 matching bases. CDR1 is SEHNR and CDR2 is FQNEAQ in the germline V gene (reference sequence). This CDR3 comprises 16 residues. The germline V and J ends were trimmed by 2 bases and 0 bases, with 11 bases remaining between them. The CDR3 DNA follows: TGTGCCAGCAGCTTAAGCGGTGCTAGCTCCTACAATGAGCAGTTCTTC. Protein: CASSLSGASSYNEQFF.

This clonotype occurred many times. The chain links TRBV11-1 to TRBJ2-1; the D gene is possibly TRBD2 (6 bases). The CDR3 contains 16 residues. CDR1 and CDR2 from the germline V gene are SGHAT and FQDESV (reference sequence). Deletions cut 1 base from V and 4 bases from J, with 14 bases between. CDR3 loop: CASSLESGGIYNEQFF. CDR3 coding DNA: TGTGCCAGCAGCTTAGAATCCGGCGGGATATACAATGAGCAGTTCTTC.